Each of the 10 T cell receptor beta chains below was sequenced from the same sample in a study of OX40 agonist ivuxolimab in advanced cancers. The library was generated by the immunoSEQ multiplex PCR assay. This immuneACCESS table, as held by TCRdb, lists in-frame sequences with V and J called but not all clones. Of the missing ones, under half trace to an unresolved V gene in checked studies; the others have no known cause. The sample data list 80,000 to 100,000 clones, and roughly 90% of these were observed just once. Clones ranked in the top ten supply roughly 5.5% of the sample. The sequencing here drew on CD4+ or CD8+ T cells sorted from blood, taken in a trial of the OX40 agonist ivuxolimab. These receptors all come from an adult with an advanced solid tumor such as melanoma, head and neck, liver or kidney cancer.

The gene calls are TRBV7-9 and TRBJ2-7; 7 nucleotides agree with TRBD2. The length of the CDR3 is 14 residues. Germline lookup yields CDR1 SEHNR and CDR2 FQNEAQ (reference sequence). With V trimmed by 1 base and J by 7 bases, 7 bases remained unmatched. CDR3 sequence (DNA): TGTGCCAGCAGCTTAGGTGGGAGGGCCGGGGAGCAGTACTTC. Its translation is CASSLGGRAGEQYF. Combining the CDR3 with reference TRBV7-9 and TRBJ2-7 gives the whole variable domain DTGVSQNPRHKITKRGQNVTFRCDPISEHNRLYWYRQTLGQGPEFLTYFQNEAQLEKSRLLSDRFSAERPKGSFSTLEIQRTEQGDSAMYLCASSLGGRAGEQYFGPGTRLTVT.

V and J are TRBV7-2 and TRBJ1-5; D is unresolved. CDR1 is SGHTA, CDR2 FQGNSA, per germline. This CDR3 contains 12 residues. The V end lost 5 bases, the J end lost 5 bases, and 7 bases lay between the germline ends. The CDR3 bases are TGTGCCAGCAGCCAGGACGATCAGCCCCAGCATTTT. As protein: CASSQDDQPQHF.

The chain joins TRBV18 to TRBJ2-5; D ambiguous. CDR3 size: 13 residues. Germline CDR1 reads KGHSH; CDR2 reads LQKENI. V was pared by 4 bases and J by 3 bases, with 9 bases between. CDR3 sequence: CASSLNGKETQYF. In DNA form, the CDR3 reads TGTGCCAGCTCACTGAACGGAAAAGAGACCCAGTACTTC.

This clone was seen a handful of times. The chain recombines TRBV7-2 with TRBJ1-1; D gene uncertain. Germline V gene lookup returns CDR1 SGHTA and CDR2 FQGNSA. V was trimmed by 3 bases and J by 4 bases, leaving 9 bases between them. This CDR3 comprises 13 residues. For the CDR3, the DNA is TGTGCCAGCAGCTTCGGGGAGGGCACTGAAGCTTTCTTT. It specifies CASSFGEGTEAFF.

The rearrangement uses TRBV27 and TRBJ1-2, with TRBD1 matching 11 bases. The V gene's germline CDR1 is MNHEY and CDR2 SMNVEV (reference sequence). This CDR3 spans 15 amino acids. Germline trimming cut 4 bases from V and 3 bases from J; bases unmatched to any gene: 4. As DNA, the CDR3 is TGTGCCAGCAGTTCGGGACAGGGGGGGGACTATGGCTACACCTTC. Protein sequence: CASSSGQGGDYGYTF.

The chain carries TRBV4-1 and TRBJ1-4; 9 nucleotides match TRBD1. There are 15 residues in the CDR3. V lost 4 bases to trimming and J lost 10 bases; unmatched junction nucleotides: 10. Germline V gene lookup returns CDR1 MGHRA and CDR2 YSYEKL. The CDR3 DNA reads TGCGCCAGCAGCCTCCCCGGGGGACAGGGATTAAAACTGTTTTTT. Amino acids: CASSLPGGQGLKLFF.

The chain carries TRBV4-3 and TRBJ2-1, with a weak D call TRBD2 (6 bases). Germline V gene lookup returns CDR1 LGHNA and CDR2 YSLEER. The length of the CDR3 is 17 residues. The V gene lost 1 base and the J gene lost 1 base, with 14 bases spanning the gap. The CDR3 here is CASSQVSGAGSYNEQFF. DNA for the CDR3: TGCGCCAGCAGCCAAGTCTCGGGAGCAGGGTCCTACAATGAGCAGTTCTTC.

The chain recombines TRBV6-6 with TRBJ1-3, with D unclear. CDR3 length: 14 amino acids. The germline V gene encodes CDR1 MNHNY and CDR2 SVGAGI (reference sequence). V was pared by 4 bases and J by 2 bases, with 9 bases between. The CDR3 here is CASSWGEAGNTIYF. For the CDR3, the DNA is TGTGCCAGCAGTTGGGGAGAGGCTGGAAACACCATATATTTT.

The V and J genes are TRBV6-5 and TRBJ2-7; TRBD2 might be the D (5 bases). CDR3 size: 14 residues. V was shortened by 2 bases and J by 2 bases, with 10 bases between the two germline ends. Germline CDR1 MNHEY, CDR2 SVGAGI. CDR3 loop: CASSYQSGAYEQYF. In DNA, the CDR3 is TGTGCCAGCAGTTACCAATCCGGGGCCTACGAGCAGTACTTC.

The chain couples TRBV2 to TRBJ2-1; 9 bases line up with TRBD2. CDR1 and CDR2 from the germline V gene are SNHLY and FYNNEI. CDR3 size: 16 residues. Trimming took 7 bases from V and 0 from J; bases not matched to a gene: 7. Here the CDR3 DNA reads TGTGCCAGCATTCGATGGACTAGCGACTCCTACAATGAGCAGTTCTTC. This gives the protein CASIRWTSDSYNEQFF.